The 22 T cell receptor beta chains below all came from one sample that was sequenced in a study of blood T cell repertoires in COVID-19. This table comes from immunoSEQ multiplex PCR, and its TCRdb copy is limited to in-frame clones, with some not included. The sample contains some 400,000 clones, about 87% of which appear only once. Sample: peripheral blood. The source is a woman aged 55-69 years with COVID-19, enrolled during active disease.

CDR3 region: CASSRGENTGELFF. The CDR3, as DNA: TGTGCCAGCAGCAGGGGGGAGAACACCGGGGAGCTGTTTTTT. This chain uses TRBV2 with TRBJ2-2, with D possibly being TRBD1 (7 bases). The CDR3 has 14 amino acids. Germline V gives CDR1 SNHLY, CDR2 FYNNEI. V was pared by 6 bases and J by 1 base, with 9 bases between.

This chain joins TRBV2 and TRBJ1-2; 8 positions agree with TRBD1. V lost 6 bases and J lost 1; bases outside the gene matches: 4. The CDR3 runs 14 residues. The V gene's germline CDR1 is SNHLY and CDR2 FYNNEI. CDR3 amino acids: CASRKTGVNYGYTF. The DNA of the CDR3 is TGTGCCAGCAGAAAGACAGGGGTTAACTATGGCTACACCTTC.

The rearrangement joins TRBV23-1 to TRBJ2-7, with 9 bases that match TRBD1. TRBV23-1 is reported as an ORF; its role is uncertain. The junction had 8 bases not matched to a gene; V was cut back by 7 bases and J by 4 bases. CDR3 length: 14 amino acids. This chain's CDR3 is CASIRQGDKYEQYF. DNA of the CDR3: TGCGCCAGCATACGACAGGGGGACAAATACGAGCAGTACTTC.

This clone was detected only a few times. The chain joins TRBV7-9 to TRBJ2-5; TRBD2 might be the D (5 bases). CDR1 is SEHNR, CDR2 FQNEAQ, per germline (reference sequence). V was shortened by 5 bases and J by 5 bases, with 21 bases between the two germline ends. The CDR3 sequence is 16 residues long. CDR3 in DNA: TGTGCCAGCAGCGTATTGGGCGAGCGGCGGGTGGAGACCCAGTACTTC. Protein: CASSVLGERRVETQYF. Variable domain in full (rest from reference TRBV7-9 and TRBJ2-5): DTGVSQNPRHKITKRGQNVTFRCDPISEHNRLYWYRQTLGQGPEFLTYFQNEAQLEKSRLLSDRFSAERPKGSFSTLEIQRTEQGDSAMYLCASSVLGERRVETQYFGPGTRLLVL.

The rearrangement links TRBV24-1 to TRBJ1-2, with D tentatively TRBD1 (5 bases). V shed 5 bases and J shed 5 bases, with 11 bases lying between them. Germline CDR1 is KGHDR and CDR2 is SFDVKD. The length of the CDR3 is 13 residues. DNA for the CDR3: TGTGCCACCAGTGGCGGACACCAGTATGGCTACACCTTC. This encodes CATSGGHQYGYTF.

This clone was seen a few times. The rearrangement links TRBV23-1 to TRBJ2-7; D is undetermined. TRBV23-1 is an ORF, with its function uncertain. Trimming pared 0 bases from V and 6 bases from J, leaving 6 bases between. CDR3 length equals 12 residues. Written as DNA, the CDR3 is TGCGCCAGCAGTCAATCTATCGTCGAGCAGTACTTC. It yields the protein CASSQSIVEQYF.

The chain is built from TRBV5-4 and TRBJ1-1; the D is unclear. The CDR3 spans 14 residues. V lost 0 bases to trimming and J lost 7 bases, with 13 bases between them. Germline V gene sequence: CDR1 SGHNT, CDR2 YYREEE (reference sequence). The CDR3 DNA reads as TGTGCCAGCAGCTTGGAGGCAGGTACCCTTGAAGCTTTCTTT. This encodes CASSLEAGTLEAFF.

The genes are TRBV9 and TRBJ2-1; no reliable D call. Germline CDR1 reads SGDLS; CDR2 reads YYNGEE. Trimming cost V 4 bases and J 6 bases, with 14 bases left between them. There are 14 residues in the CDR3. CDR3 in amino acids: CASSPIVRSNEQFF. CDR3 DNA sequence: TGTGCCAGCAGCCCGATAGTACGATCCAATGAGCAGTTCTTC.

The CDR3 DNA sequence: TGTGCCACCAGTGAAACGGGACTCCAGATTCAGTATTTT. It is translated as CATSETGLQIQYF. The chain uses TRBV24-1 and TRBJ2-3, with D possibly matching TRBD2 (6 bases). The V gene's germline CDR1 is KGHDR and CDR2 SFDVKD. The V end was cut by 4 bases, the J end by 12 bases, with 16 bases between. CDR3 length: 13 amino acids.

The CDR3 DNA reads as TGTGCCAGTAGTATAGGTGGCGGACAGGCCAGCTCCTACGAGCAGTACTTC. It translates to CASSIGGGQASSYEQYF. The rearrangement uses TRBV19 and TRBJ2-7, with 7 bases fitting TRBD1. The ends lost 1 base at V and 0 bases at J; junction bases unmatched: 9. Germline V lookup: CDR1 LNHDA, CDR2 SQIVND (reference sequence). The CDR3 spans 17 residues.

This rearrangement joins TRBV15 to TRBJ2-7; possible D gene TRBD2, 6 bases. This CDR3 has 14 amino acids. V was clipped by 5 bases and J by 3 bases, with 14 bases between them. Germline V gives CDR1 LNHNV, CDR2 YYDKDF (reference sequence). In DNA form, the CDR3 reads TGTGCCACCAGCGCCCCCGGGGGTGACTACGAGCAGTACTTC. Encoded protein: CATSAPGGDYEQYF.

The J gene is TRBJ1-1, the V gene TRBV3-1 (or the pseudogene TRBV3-2); D gene unclear. The CDR3 loop spans 13 amino acids. CDR1 and CDR2 (germline): LGHDT, YNNKEL (reference sequence). Between the trimmed V and J ends, which lost 4 bases and 0 bases, there was a span of 6 bases. The CDR3 DNA is TGTGCCAGCAGCCCCCCCATGAACACTGAAGCTTTCTTT. Translated, it gives CASSPPMNTEAFF.

The rearrangement uses TRBV3-1 (or the pseudogene TRBV3-2) and TRBJ2-7; D perhaps matches TRBD1 (5 bases). CDR1 and CDR2 (germline): LGHDT, YNNKEL (reference sequence). The CDR3 extends over 14 amino acids. V shed 6 bases and J shed 6 bases, with 18 bases lying between them. CDR3 bases: TGTGCCAGCAGTCGTTCAGCAGGGCAGGGCGAGCAGTACTTC. This codes for CASSRSAGQGEQYF.

The chain carries TRBV10-3 and TRBJ2-3; 9 bases match TRBD2. Unmatched junction bases numbered 10, after V lost 8 bases and J lost 1 base. The CDR3 has 16 amino acids. CDR1 is ENHRY, CDR2 SYGVKD, per germline. CDR3 DNA sequence: TGTGCCATCTCAAGCGGGGGGACCCCGCGCACAGATACGCAGTATTTT. Residues: CAISSGGTPRTDTQYF.

This chain uses TRBV5-1 with TRBJ2-2; tentative D call: TRBD2 (5 bases). Per germline, CDR1 SGHRS and CDR2 YFSETQ. The CDR3 has 14 residues. V was cut by 4 bases and J by 6 bases, with 13 bases left in between. CDR3 sequence reads: CASSAGLSAGELFF. The CDR3 region has the DNA TGCGCCAGCAGCGCCGGACTCAGCGCCGGGGAGCTGTTTTTT.

The chain recombines TRBV12-3 or TRBV12-4 with TRBJ2-1; 7 bases agree with TRBD2. Losses at the gene ends were 10 bases for V and 10 bases for J; bases not matched to a gene: 10. The CDR3 totals 12 residues. The CDR3 DNA is TGTGCCATAAGGGGACTATCGTACGAGCAGTTCTTC. It specifies CAIRGLSYEQFF.

In its sample, this clone was seen once. The gene calls are TRBV18 and TRBJ2-1; the match to TRBD2 covers 8 bases. CDR1 and CDR2 (germline): KGHSH, LQKENI. V shed 2 bases, J shed 4 bases, and the junction held 7 bases outside the gene matches. The CDR3 length is 16 residues. The CDR3 spells CASSPSAAGDYNEQFF. As DNA, the CDR3 is TGTGCCAGCTCACCATCGGCAGCGGGAGATTACAATGAGCAGTTCTTC.

The chain uses TRBV19 and TRBJ1-5; D not resolved. This CDR3 spans 14 amino acids. Trimming stripped 11 bases from V and 6 bases from J, with 20 bases between. Germline V gives CDR1 LNHDA, CDR2 SQIVND (reference sequence). This CDR3 is CAGSEAGRGQPQHF. CDR3 bases: TGTGCCGGCTCAGAGGCGGGTAGAGGTCAGCCCCAGCATTTT. Variable domain in full (rest from reference TRBV19 and TRBJ1-5): DGGITQSPKYLFRKEGQNVTLSCEQNLNHDAMYWYRQDPGQGLRLIYYSQIVNDFQKGDIAEGYSVSREKKESFPLTVTSAQKNPTAFYLCAGSEAGRGQPQHFGDGTRLSIL.

This chain's CDR3 is CASSSQGTHSYEQYF. The CDR3 nucleotides are TGTGCCAGCAGTTCACAGGGGACCCACTCCTACGAGCAGTACTTC. J is TRBJ2-7 and V is TRBV2, with 7 bases matching TRBD1. Germline V gene data show CDR1 as SNHLY and CDR2 as FYNNEI. The length of the CDR3 is 15 residues. J lost 0 bases, V lost 5 bases, and 7 bases had no gene match.

This sequence joins TRBV6-5 and TRBJ1-6; 7 positions match TRBD1. CDR3 length equals 15 residues. Germline assignment: CDR1 MNHEY and CDR2 SVGAGI. The junction had 4 bases not matched to a gene; V was cut back by 2 bases and J by 6 bases. CDR3 loop: CASSYGTAFNSPLHF. CDR3 nucleotide sequence: TGTGCCAGCAGTTACGGGACAGCTTTTAATTCACCCCTCCACTTT.

CDR3 residues: CASSFSGTANTEAFF. The DNA of the CDR3 is TGTGCCAGTAGTTTTTCCGGGACAGCGAACACTGAAGCTTTCTTT. The chain joins TRBV19 to TRBJ1-1; the match to TRBD1 covers 7 bases. The germline gives CDR1 LNHDA, CDR2 SQIVND (reference sequence). CDR3 size: 15 residues. The V and J ends lost 5 bases and 1 base, in that order; junction bases with no gene match: 7.

CDR3 in amino acids: CASSLGQARYGYTF. The CDR3 bases are TGCGCCAGCAGCTTGGGACAGGCACGCTATGGCTACACCTTC. The gene calls are TRBV5-1 and TRBJ1-2; maybe TRBD1 (6 bases). CDR1 is SGHRS, CDR2 YFSETQ, per germline. With 0 bases removed from V and 4 bases from J, the gap between germline ends came to 10 bases. This CDR3 is 14 amino acids long.